This TCR beta chain was recovered during a study of blood T cell repertoires in COVID-19. Source study methods: Estimation of nucleated cell counts relied on the amplification of reference gene primers. TCRdb's copy holds only in-frame clones and misses some; the assay was immunoSEQ multiplex PCR. The V and J calls and the clone size are those of that table, but D and trimming were determined from the DNA. Of 250,000 or so clones detected, more than 75% appear once; the ten largest clones hold approximately 2.6%. The CDR3 runs to 15 residues. Germline V gene lookup returns CDR1 MDHEN and CDR2 SYDVKM. J gave up 4 bases and V 4 bases, and 7 bases lay outside the gene matches.

Sequenced: PBMCs or T cells enriched from blood (not recorded which). V and J are TRBV28 and TRBJ2-3; 8 nucleotides agree with TRBD2. The TCR was taken from a woman between 18 and 30 years old who had recovered from COVID-19. CDR3: CASSSVGREADTQYF. CDR3 nucleotide sequence: TGTGCCAGCAGTTCCGTAGGGCGGGAGGCAGATACGCAGTATTTT.